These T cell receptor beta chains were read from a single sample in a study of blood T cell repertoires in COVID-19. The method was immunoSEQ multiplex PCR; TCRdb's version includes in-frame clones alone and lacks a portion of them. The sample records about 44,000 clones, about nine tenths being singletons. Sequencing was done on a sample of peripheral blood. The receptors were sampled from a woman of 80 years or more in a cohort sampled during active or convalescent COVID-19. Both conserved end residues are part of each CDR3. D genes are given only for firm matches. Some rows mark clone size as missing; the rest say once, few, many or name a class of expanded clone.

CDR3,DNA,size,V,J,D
CASSSTGWEQFF,TGTGCCAGCAGCTCCACAGGGTGGGAGCAGTTCTTC,-,TRBV6-5,TRBJ2-1,-
CASSQGRGGAAKNIQYF,TGTGCCAGCAGCCAAGGCCGAGGGGGGGCGGCCAAAAACATTCAGTACTTC,-,TRBV3-1/TRBV3-2,TRBJ2-4,-
CASTTNYGYTF,TGTGCCAGCACTACTAACTATGGCTACACCTTC,few,TRBV12-3/TRBV12-4,TRBJ1-2,-
CASSHWRQGGYEQYF,TGTGCCAGCAGCCATTGGAGGCAGGGGGGCTACGAGCAGTACTTC,-,TRBV3-1/TRBV3-2,TRBJ2-7,-
CASSHDMTAGNTIYF,TGCGCCAGCAGCCACGACATGACAGCCGGAAACACCATATATTTT,-,TRBV4-1,TRBJ1-3,-
CASSNERGVGEQYF,TGTGCCAGCAGTAACGAGCGGGGGGTGGGGGAGCAGTACTTC,-,TRBV6-6,TRBJ2-7,TRBD2
CASSLGSGTSLATQYF,TGTGCCAGCAGCTTAGGGTCCGGGACTAGCCTCGCGACCCAGTACTTC,-,TRBV7-8,TRBJ2-5,TRBD2
CASSLLDNSPLHF,TGTGCCAGCAGCTTGCTCGATAATTCACCCCTCCACTTT,-,TRBV5-4,TRBJ1-6,-
CASSPDRRETQYF,TGTGCCAGCTCACCGGACAGAAGAGAGACCCAGTACTTC,-,TRBV18,TRBJ2-5,-
CASSGSRTTSTDTQYF,TGTGCCAGCAGTGGTTCCAGGACAACTAGCACAGATACGCAGTATTTT,few,TRBV6-1,TRBJ2-3,-
CASSPDRGGNTIYF,TGTGCCAGCTCACCGGACAGGGGTGGAAACACCATATATTTT,-,TRBV18,TRBJ1-3,TRBD1
CASSQLLAGDYEQYF,TGCGCCAGCAGCCAGCTACTAGCGGGAGACTACGAGCAGTACTTC,once,TRBV4-1,TRBJ2-7,TRBD2
CASSYSGEGNYGYTF,TGTGCCAGCAGCTACTCGGGGGAGGGGAACTATGGCTACACCTTC,-,TRBV4-2,TRBJ1-2,-
CASSERSPKVGVYGYTF,TGCGCCAGCAGTGAGCGGAGTCCGAAAGTTGGAGTTTATGGCTACACCTTC,few,TRBV10-1,TRBJ1-2,-
CASSLPQGSEAFF,TGTGCCAGCAGCCTGCCGCAGGGCTCTGAAGCTTTCTTT,-,TRBV7-9,TRBJ1-1,-
CASSPQEGSVFSGNTIYF,TGCGCCAGCAGCCCCCAGGAGGGGTCTGTATTCTCTGGAAACACCATATATTTT,-,TRBV4-1,TRBJ1-3,-
CASSRSGTGGLAGGPNEQFF,TGCGCCAGCAGCAGATCCGGGACAGGCGGACTAGCGGGAGGGCCGAATGAGCAGTTCTTC,-,TRBV4-1,TRBJ2-1,TRBD2
CATWTGLTDAGGYTF,TGTGCCACCTGGACAGGCCTCACCGATGCAGGGGGCTACACCTTC,few,TRBV27,TRBJ1-2,TRBD1
CASSQEGDYRAQYF,TGTGCCAGCAGCCAAGAAGGGGACTATCGGGCCCAGTACTTC,many,TRBV4-2,TRBJ2-5,TRBD2
CASSLTTGSNYGYTF,TGTGCCAGCAGCTTGACGACAGGGTCAAACTATGGCTACACCTTC,-,TRBV5-4,TRBJ1-2,TRBD1
CASSYIGRNTEAFF,TGTGCCAGCAGTTACATTGGTAGGAACACTGAAGCTTTCTTT,-,TRBV6-6,TRBJ1-1,-
CASRPGLLRDTEAFF,TGTGCCAGCAGACCCGGGCTCCTCAGGGACACTGAAGCTTTCTTT,-,TRBV6-5,TRBJ1-1,-
CASSEYWWAGGTNNEQFF,TGTGCCAGCAGTGAATATTGGTGGGCAGGGGGTACTAACAATGAGCAGTTCTTC,-,TRBV25-1,TRBJ2-1,TRBD1
CASSETVSYDREQFF,TGTGCCAGCAGTGAAACGGTGTCCTATGATAGAGAGCAGTTCTTC,-,TRBV2,TRBJ2-1,-
CASSLSSVRVRDEQYF,TGTGCCAGCAGCTTGTCGTCGGTCAGGGTTCGCGACGAGCAGTACTTC,-,TRBV5-6,TRBJ2-7,-
CASSPLPFSPLHF,TGTGCCAGCTCCCCACTGCCATTTTCACCCCTCCACTTT,few,TRBV6-4,TRBJ1-6,-
CASSPPPRGTEKGEQYF,TGCGCCAGCAGCCCGCCCCCTCGGGGGACAGAAAAGGGCGAGCAGTACTTC,-,TRBV5-1,TRBJ2-7,-
CASRRQNYGYTF,TGTGCCAGCAGGAGACAGAACTATGGCTACACCTTC,-,TRBV5-8,TRBJ1-2,-
CASSRILPGGSYEQYF,TGTGCCAGCAGTCGAATACTCCCAGGGGGATCCTACGAGCAGTACTTC,-,TRBV10-1,TRBJ2-7,TRBD1
CAISESVQGQGSKTGNYEQYF,TGTGCCATCAGTGAGTCGGTCCAGGGACAGGGATCCAAAACGGGAAACTACGAGCAGTACTTC,-,TRBV10-3,TRBJ2-7,TRBD1
CASSRRAGLGGATPTYEQYF,TGCGCCAGCAGCCGCCGGGCCGGTCTCGGAGGGGCGACTCCTACCTACGAGCAGTACTTC,-,TRBV4-1,TRBJ2-7,-
CASSLGTDFSGNTIYF,TGTGCCAGCAGCCTGGGGACAGACTTCTCTGGAAACACCATATATTTT,-,TRBV3-1/TRBV3-2,TRBJ1-3,TRBD1
CASSYTGNTIYF,TGTGCCAGCAGTTACACAGGAAACACCATATATTTT,few,TRBV6-2/TRBV6-3,TRBJ1-3,-
CASTPRGGFSYEQYF,TGTGCCAGCACCCCTCGAGGGGGCTTCTCCTACGAGCAGTACTTC,few,TRBV7-8,TRBJ2-7,TRBD1
CASRRRDRGTEQYF,TGTGCCAGCAGGCGCCGGGACAGGGGAACCGAGCAGTACTTC,-,TRBV27,TRBJ2-7,TRBD1
CAWGPDSTEAFF,TGTGCCTGGGGCCCGGACAGCACTGAAGCTTTCTTT,-,TRBV30,TRBJ1-1,-
CASHVLGLAALTDTQYF,TGTGCCAGCCATGTCCTGGGACTAGCCGCACTCACAGATACGCAGTATTTT,once,TRBV2,TRBJ2-3,TRBD2
CASSSTGTSYEQYF,TGTGCCAGCAGCTCGACAGGGACTTCCTACGAGCAGTACTTC,few,TRBV7-2,TRBJ2-7,-
CASSRDRGIYGYTF,TGTGCCAGCAGCCGGGACAGGGGGATATATGGCTACACCTTC,-,TRBV6-5,TRBJ1-2,TRBD1
CASSRMTALQETQYF,TGTGCCAGTAGTAGAATGACAGCACTCCAAGAGACCCAGTACTTC,-,TRBV19,TRBJ2-5,-
CSASPGTFYGYTF,TGCAGTGCTAGTCCCGGGACTTTCTATGGCTACACCTTC,-,TRBV20-1,TRBJ1-2,-
CASSQGGPYGYTF,TGTGCCAGCAGTCAGGGTGGCCCCTATGGCTACACCTTC,-,TRBV6-5,TRBJ1-2,-
CAWAGQLNTEAFF,TGTGCCTGGGCGGGACAGCTGAACACTGAAGCTTTCTTT,few,TRBV30,TRBJ1-1,TRBD1
CATSRDLGQNTEAFF,TGTGCCACCAGCAGAGATCTTGGACAGAACACTGAAGCTTTCTTT,-,TRBV15,TRBJ1-1,-
CASSSGTSGRETQYF,TGTGCCAGCAGCTCCGGGACTAGCGGGAGGGAGACCCAGTACTTC,once,TRBV5-4,TRBJ2-5,TRBD2
CASRGLAGALEQYF,TGTGCCAGCAGGGGACTAGCGGGAGCTCTCGAGCAGTACTTC,-,TRBV6-6,TRBJ2-7,TRBD2
CASSPWDIEAFF,TGTGCCAGCAGTCCTTGGGACATTGAAGCTTTCTTT,-,TRBV6-5,TRBJ1-1,-
CAISAGGNTEAFF,TGTGCCATCAGCGCAGGTGGGAACACTGAAGCTTTCTTT,-,TRBV10-3,TRBJ1-1,-
CASSLKGGFETQYF,TGTGCCAGCAGCTTAAAGGGCGGGTTTGAGACCCAGTACTTC,-,TRBV7-3,TRBJ2-5,-
CASSLGNRANEKLFF,TGCGCCAGCAGCTTGGGAAACAGGGCAAATGAAAAACTGTTTTTT,-,TRBV5-1,TRBJ1-4,-
CAWSVGRNTEAFF,TGTGCCTGGAGTGTGGGCAGGAACACTGAAGCTTTCTTT,-,TRBV30,TRBJ1-1,-
CASSRLAYEQYF,TGTGCCAGCAGTCGACTAGCCTACGAGCAGTACTTC,once,TRBV2,TRBJ2-7,-